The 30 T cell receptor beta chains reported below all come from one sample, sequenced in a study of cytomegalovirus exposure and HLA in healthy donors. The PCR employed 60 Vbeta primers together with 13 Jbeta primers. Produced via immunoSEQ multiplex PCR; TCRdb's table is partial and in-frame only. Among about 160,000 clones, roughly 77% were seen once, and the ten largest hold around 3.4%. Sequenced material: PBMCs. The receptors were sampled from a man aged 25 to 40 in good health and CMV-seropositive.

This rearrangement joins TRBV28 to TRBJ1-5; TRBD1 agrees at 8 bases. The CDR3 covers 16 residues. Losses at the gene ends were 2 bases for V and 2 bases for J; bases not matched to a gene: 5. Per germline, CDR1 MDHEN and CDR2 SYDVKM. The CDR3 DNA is TGTGCCAGCAGTTTAGACAGGGGCGGTGGCAATCAGCCCCAGCATTTT. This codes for CASSLDRGGGNQPQHF. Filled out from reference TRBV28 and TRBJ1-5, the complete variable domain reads DVKVTQSSRYLVKRTGEKVFLECVQDMDHENMFWYRQDPGLGLRLIYFSYDVKMKEKGDIPEGYSVSREKKERFSLILESASTNQTSMYLCASSLDRGGGNQPQHFGDGTRLSIL.

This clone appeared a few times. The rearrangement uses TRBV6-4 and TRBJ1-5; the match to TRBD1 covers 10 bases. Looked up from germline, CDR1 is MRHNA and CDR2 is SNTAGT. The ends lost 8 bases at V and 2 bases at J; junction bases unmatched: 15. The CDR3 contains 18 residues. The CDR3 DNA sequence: TGTGCCAGCCTCCCTCTCGACAGGGGGCGCTCTTGCAATCAGCCCCAGCATTTT. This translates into CASLPLDRGRSCNQPQHF.

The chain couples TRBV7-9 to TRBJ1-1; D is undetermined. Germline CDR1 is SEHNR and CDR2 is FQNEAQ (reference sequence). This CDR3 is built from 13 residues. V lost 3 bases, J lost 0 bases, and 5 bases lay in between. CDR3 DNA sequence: TGTGCCAGCAGCTTTAGTCTGAACACTGAAGCTTTCTTT. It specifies CASSFSLNTEAFF.

CDR3 nucleotide sequence: TGTGCCAGTAGTATAAGAGAGGGGGCGCAGCCCCAGCATTTT. This gives the protein CASSIREGAQPQHF. The rearrangement joins TRBV19 to TRBJ1-5; 7 nucleotides line up with TRBD1. The V and J ends lost 2 bases and 7 bases, in that order; junction bases with no gene match: 5. Germline values: CDR1 LNHDA, CDR2 SQIVND (reference sequence). The CDR3 sequence is 14 residues long.

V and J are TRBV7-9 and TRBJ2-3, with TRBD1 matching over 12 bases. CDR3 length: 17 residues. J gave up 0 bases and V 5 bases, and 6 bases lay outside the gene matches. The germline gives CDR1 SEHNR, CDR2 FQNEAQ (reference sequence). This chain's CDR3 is CASSGTGGPVSTDTQYF. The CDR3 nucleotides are TGTGCCAGCAGCGGGACAGGGGGCCCGGTAAGCACAGATACGCAGTATTTT.

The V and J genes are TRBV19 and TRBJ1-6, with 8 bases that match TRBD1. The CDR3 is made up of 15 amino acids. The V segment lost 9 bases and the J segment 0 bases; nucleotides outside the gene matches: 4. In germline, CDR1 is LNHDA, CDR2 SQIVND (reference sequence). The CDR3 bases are TGTGCCAGGAGGACAGGGCCCTCCTATAATTCACCCCTCCACTTT. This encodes CARRTGPSYNSPLHF.

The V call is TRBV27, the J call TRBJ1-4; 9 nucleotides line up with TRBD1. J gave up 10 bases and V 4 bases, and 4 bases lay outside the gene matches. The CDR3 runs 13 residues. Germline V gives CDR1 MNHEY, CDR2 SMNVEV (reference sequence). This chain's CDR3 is CASSSSTGGKLFF. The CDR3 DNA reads TGTGCCAGCAGTTCCTCGACAGGGGGAAAACTGTTTTTT.

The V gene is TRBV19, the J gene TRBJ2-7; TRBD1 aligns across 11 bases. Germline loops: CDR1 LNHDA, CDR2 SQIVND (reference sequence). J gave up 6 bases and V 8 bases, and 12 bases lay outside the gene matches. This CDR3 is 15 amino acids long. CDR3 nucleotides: TGTGCCAGTGCCCTATCCGGGACAGGGGGTTTCGAGCAGTACTTC. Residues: CASALSGTGGFEQYF.

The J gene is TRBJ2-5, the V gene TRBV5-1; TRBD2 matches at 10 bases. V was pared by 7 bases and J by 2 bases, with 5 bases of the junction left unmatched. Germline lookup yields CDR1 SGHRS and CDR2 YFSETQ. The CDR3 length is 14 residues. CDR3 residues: CASLASGGQETQYF. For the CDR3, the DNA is TGCGCCAGCTTGGCTAGCGGGGGACAAGAGACCCAGTACTTC.

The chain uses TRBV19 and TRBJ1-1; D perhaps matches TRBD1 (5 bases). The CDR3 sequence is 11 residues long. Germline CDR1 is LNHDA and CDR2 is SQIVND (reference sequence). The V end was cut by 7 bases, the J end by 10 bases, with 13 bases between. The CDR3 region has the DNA TGTGCCAGTATCTCAGGGTTAGCAGCTTTCTTT. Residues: CASISGLAAFF. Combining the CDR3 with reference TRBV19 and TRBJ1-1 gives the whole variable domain DGGITQSPKYLFRKEGQNVTLSCEQNLNHDAMYWYRQDPGQGLRLIYYSQIVNDFQKGDIAEGYSVSREKKESFPLTVTSAQKNPTAFYLCASISGLAAFFGQGTRLTVV.

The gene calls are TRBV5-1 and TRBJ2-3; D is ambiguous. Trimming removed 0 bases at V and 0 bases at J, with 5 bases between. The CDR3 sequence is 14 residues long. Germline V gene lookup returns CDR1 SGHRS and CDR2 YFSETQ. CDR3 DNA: TGCGCCAGCAGCTTGGTCGGGAGCACAGATACGCAGTATTTT. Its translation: CASSLVGSTDTQYF. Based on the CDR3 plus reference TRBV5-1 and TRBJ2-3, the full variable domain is KAGVTQTPRYLIKTRGQQVTLSCSPISGHRSVSWYQQTPGQGLQFLFEYFSETQRNKGNFPGRFSGRQFSNSRSEMNVSTLELGDSALYLCASSLVGSTDTQYFGPGTRLTVL.

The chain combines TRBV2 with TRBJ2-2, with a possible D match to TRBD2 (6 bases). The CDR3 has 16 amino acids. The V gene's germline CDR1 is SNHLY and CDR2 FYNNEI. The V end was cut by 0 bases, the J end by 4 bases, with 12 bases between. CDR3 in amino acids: CASSEASQGGTGELFF. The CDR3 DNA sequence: TGTGCCAGCAGTGAAGCGTCTCAGGGAGGCACCGGGGAGCTGTTTTTT.

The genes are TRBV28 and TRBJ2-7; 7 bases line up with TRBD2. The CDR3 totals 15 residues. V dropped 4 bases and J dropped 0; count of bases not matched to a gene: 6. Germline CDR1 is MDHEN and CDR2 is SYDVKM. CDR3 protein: CASSWEGRGSYEQYF. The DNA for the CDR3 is TGTGCCAGCAGTTGGGAGGGGAGAGGCTCCTACGAGCAGTACTTC.

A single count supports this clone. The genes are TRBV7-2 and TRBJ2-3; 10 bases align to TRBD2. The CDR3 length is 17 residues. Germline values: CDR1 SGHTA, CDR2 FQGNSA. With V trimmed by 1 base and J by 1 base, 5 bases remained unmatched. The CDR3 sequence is CASSLGPLAGGTDTQYF. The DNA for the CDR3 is TGTGCCAGCAGCTTAGGCCCCCTAGCGGGGGGCACAGATACGCAGTATTTT.

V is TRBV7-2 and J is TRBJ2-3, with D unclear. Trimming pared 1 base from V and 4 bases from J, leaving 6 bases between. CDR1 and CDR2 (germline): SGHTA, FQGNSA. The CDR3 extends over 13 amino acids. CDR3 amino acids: CASSLVVPDTQYF. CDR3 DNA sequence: TGTGCCAGCAGCTTAGTAGTCCCAGATACGCAGTATTTT. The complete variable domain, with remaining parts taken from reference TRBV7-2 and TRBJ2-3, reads GAGVSQSPSNKVTEKGKDVELRCDPISGHTALYWYRQSLGQGLEFLIYFQGNSAPDKSGLPSDRFSAERTGGSVSTLTIQRTQQEDSAVYLCASSLVVPDTQYFGPGTRLTVL.

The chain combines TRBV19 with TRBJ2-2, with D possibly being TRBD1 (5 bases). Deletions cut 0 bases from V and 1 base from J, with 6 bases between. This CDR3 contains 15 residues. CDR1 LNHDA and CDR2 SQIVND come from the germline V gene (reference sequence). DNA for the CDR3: TGTGCCAGTAGTATAGACCAGGGGAACACCGGGGAGCTGTTTTTT. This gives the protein CASSIDQGNTGELFF.

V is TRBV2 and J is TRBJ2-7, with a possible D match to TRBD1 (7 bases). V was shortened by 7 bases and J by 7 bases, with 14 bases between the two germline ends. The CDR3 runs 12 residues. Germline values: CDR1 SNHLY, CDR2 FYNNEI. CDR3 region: CASTRGVEEQYF. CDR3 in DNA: TGTGCCAGCACCAGGGGGGTGGAGGAGCAGTACTTC. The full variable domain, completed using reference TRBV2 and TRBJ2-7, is EPEVTQTPSHQVTQMGQEVILRCVPISNHLYFYWYRQILGQKVEFLVSFYNNEISEKSEIFDDQFSVERPDGSNFTLKIRSTKLEDSAMYFCASTRGVEEQYFGPGTRLTVT.

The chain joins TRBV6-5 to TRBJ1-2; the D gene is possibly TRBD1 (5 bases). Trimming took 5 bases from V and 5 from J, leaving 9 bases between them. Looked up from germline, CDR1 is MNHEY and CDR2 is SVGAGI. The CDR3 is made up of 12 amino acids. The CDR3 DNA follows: TGTGCCAGCAGTGGAGACAGTTATGGCTACACCTTC. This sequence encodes CASSGDSYGYTF.

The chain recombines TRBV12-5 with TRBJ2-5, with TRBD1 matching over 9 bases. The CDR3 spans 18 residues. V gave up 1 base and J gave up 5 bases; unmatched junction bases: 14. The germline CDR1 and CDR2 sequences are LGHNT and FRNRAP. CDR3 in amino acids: CASGLAVSEQGAGETQYF. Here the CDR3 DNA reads TGTGCTAGTGGTTTGGCCGTATCCGAACAGGGGGCGGGGGAGACCCAGTACTTC.

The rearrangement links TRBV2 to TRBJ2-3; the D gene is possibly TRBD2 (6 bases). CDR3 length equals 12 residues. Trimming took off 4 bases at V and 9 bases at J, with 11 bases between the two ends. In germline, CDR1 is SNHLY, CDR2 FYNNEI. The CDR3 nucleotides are TGTGCCAGCAGTGCGGAGGGTCCCACGCAGTATTTT. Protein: CASSAEGPTQYF.

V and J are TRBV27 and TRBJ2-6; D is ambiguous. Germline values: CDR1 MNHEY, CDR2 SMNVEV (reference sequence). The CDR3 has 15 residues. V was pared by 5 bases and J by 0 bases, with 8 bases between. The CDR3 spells CASSIANSGANVLTF. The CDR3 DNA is TGTGCCAGCAGTATCGCTAACTCTGGGGCCAACGTCCTGACTTTC. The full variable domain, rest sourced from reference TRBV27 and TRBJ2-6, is EAQVTQNPRYLITVTGKKLTVTCSQNMNHEYMSWYRQDPGLGLRQIYYSMNVEVTDKGDVPEGYKVSRKEKRNFPLILESPSPNQTSLYFCASSIANSGANVLTFGAGSRLTVL.

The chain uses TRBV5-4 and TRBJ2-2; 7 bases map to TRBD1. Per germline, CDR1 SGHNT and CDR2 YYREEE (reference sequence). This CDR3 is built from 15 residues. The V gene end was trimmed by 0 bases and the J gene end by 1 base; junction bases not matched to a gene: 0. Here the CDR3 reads CASSLDRGNTGELFF. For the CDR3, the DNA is TGTGCCAGCAGCTTGGACAGGGGGAACACCGGGGAGCTGTTTTTT.

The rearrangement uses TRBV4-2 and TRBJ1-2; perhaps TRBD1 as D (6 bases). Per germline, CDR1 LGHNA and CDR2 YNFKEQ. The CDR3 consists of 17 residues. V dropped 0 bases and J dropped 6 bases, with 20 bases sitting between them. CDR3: CASSQEGDGTLYHGYTF. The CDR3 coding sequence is TGTGCCAGCAGCCAAGAGGGGGACGGGACATTATACCATGGCTACACCTTC.

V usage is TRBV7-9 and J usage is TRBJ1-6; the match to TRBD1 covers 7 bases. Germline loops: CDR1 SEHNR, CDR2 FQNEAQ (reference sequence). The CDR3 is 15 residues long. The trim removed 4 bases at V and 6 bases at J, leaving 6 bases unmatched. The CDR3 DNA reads TGTGCCAGCAGCTCATGGGGACAGACTAATTCACCCCTCCACTTT. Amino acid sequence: CASSSWGQTNSPLHF. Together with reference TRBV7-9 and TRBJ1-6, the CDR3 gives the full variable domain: DTGVSQNPRHKITKRGQNVTFRCDPISEHNRLYWYRQTLGQGPEFLTYFQNEAQLEKSRLLSDRFSAERPKGSFSTLEIQRTEQGDSAMYLCASSSWGQTNSPLHFGNGTRLTVT.

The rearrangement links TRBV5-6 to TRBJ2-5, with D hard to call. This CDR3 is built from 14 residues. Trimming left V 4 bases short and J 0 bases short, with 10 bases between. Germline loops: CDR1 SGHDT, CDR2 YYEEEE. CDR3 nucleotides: TGTGCCAGCAGCCCGGTCTTGTACCAAGAGACCCAGTACTTC. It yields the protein CASSPVLYQETQYF.

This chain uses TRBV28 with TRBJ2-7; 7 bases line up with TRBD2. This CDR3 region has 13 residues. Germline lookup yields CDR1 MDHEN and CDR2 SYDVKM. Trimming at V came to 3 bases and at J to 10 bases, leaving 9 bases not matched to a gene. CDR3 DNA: TGTGCCAGCAGTTTCTCCTTCGCGGGGGATCAGTACTTC. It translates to CASSFSFAGDQYF. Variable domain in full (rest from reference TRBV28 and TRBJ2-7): DVKVTQSSRYLVKRTGEKVFLECVQDMDHENMFWYRQDPGLGLRLIYFSYDVKMKEKGDIPEGYSVSREKKERFSLILESASTNQTSMYLCASSFSFAGDQYFGPGTRLTVT.

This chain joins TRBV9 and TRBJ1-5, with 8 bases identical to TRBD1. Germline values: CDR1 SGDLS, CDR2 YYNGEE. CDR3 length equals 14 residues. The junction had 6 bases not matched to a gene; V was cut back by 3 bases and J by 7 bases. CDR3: CASSGSQGDQPQHF. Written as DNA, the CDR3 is TGTGCCAGCAGCGGCTCACAGGGGGACCAGCCCCAGCATTTT.

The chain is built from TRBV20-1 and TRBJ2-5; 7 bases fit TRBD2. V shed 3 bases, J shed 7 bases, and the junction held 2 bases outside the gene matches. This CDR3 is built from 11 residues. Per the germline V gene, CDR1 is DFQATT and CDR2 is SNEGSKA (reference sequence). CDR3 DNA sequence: TGCAGTGCTAGTGGGGGGGGGACCCAGTACTTC. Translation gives CSASGGGTQYF.

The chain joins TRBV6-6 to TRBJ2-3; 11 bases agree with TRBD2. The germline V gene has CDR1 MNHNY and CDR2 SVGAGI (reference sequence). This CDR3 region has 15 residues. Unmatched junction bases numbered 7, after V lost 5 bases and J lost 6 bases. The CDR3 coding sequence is TGTGCCAGCAGTCAAATAGCGGGGGGGCCGGATACGCAGTATTTT. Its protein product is CASSQIAGGPDTQYF.

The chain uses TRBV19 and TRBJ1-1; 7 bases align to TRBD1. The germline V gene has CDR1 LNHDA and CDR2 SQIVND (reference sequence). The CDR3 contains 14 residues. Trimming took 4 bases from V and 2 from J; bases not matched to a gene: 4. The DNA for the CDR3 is TGTGCCAGTAGTACCGGGACAGTCAACACTGAAGCTTTCTTT. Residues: CASSTGTVNTEAFF.